This passage covers 26 T cell receptor beta chains from one sample sequenced in a study of blood T cell repertoires in COVID-19. Sequenced by immunoSEQ multiplex PCR; TCRdb stores in-frame clones only, minus some. Among about 140,000 clones listed, roughly 88% were seen once. Sequencing input: peripheral blood. The source is a man in his 60s with active or convalescent COVID-19.

The genes are TRBV5-1 and TRBJ2-7, with TRBD2 as a possible D gene (5 bases). The CDR3 is 15 amino acids. Germline CDR1 and CDR2: SGHRS and YFSETQ. The germline V and J ends were trimmed by 0 bases and 7 bases, with 17 bases remaining between them. In nucleotides, the CDR3 is TGCGCCAGCAGCTTGGAGGTTAGGACTGTAGGAGAGCAGTACTTC. Residues: CASSLEVRTVGEQYF.

This clone was seen only a few times. The gene calls are TRBV15 and TRBJ2-3, with TRBD2 matching 12 bases. The V gene's germline CDR1 is LNHNV and CDR2 YYDKDF (reference sequence). V shed 5 bases and J 1 base; nucleotides not matched to a gene: 4. This CDR3 comprises 16 residues. In DNA form, the CDR3 reads TGTGCCACCAGCGCAAGACTAGCGGGAGGCACAGATACGCAGTATTTT. It translates to CATSARLAGGTDTQYF.

The chain carries TRBV6-5 and TRBJ1-2; 10 bases map to TRBD1. Germline V gene data show CDR1 as MNHEY and CDR2 as SVGAGI. Unmatched junction bases numbered 3, after V lost 7 bases and J lost 4 bases. The CDR3 spans 13 residues. CDR3 loop: CASTGTGAYGYTF. DNA for the CDR3: TGTGCCAGCACCGGGACAGGGGCCTATGGCTACACCTTC.

The J gene is TRBJ1-2, the V gene TRBV19; TRBD1 matches at 7 bases. The CDR3 covers 12 residues. Germline CDR1 is LNHDA and CDR2 is SQIVND (reference sequence). The ends lost 7 bases at V and 4 bases at J; junction bases unmatched: 3. The CDR3 is CASTRDSYGYTF. The CDR3 DNA follows: TGTGCCAGTACCCGGGACAGCTATGGCTACACCTTC.

This clone was seen only once. This sequence joins TRBV5-1 and TRBJ2-1; TRBD1 is a possible D gene (5 bases). CDR1 is SGHRS and CDR2 is YFSETQ in the germline V gene. Deletions cut 4 bases from V and 3 bases from J, with 11 bases between. The CDR3 has 14 amino acids. The CDR3 loop is CASSPRTLYNEQFF. The DNA of the CDR3 is TGCGCCAGCAGCCCCCGGACACTCTACAATGAGCAGTTCTTC.

The chain links TRBV2 to TRBJ2-1; perhaps TRBD2 as D (6 bases). CDR3 length: 15 amino acids. The V gene's germline CDR1 is SNHLY and CDR2 FYNNEI. V lost 3 bases and J 9 bases, leaving 18 bases between the germline ends. CDR3: CASSDRSRRGSEQFF. As DNA, the CDR3 is TGTGCCAGCAGTGATAGGTCTAGGCGGGGTAGTGAGCAGTTCTTC. Drawing the rest from reference TRBV2 and TRBJ2-1, the complete variable domain is EPEVTQTPSHQVTQMGQEVILRCVPISNHLYFYWYRQILGQKVEFLVSFYNNEISEKSEIFDDQFSVERPDGSNFTLKIRSTKLEDSAMYFCASSDRSRRGSEQFFGPGTRLTVL.

The chain couples TRBV18 to TRBJ2-3; D is ambiguous. The CDR3 length is 13 residues. Trimming removed 4 bases from V and 5 bases from J, with 10 bases in between. Germline lookup yields CDR1 KGHSH and CDR2 LQKENI. The CDR3 DNA is TGTGCCAGCTCACTACGACTCGAAGATACGCAGTATTTT. This codes for CASSLRLEDTQYF.

This chain links TRBV6-2 or TRBV6-3 with TRBJ2-3, with 7 bases aligning to TRBD1. Germline lookup yields CDR1 MNHEY and CDR2 SVGEGT. The V and J ends lost 0 bases and 0 bases, in that order; junction bases with no gene match: 0. The CDR3 has 15 amino acids. Here the CDR3 reads CASSYSRGSTDTQYF. The CDR3 DNA reads TGTGCCAGCAGTTACTCCAGGGGGAGCACAGATACGCAGTATTTT.

The J gene is TRBJ1-4, the V gene TRBV6-5; TRBD1 is a possible D gene (6 bases). CDR3 length equals 14 residues. V shed 6 bases and J shed 1 base, with 9 bases lying between them. CDR1 and CDR2 from the germline V gene are MNHEY and SVGAGI. CDR3 residues: CASRSQGTNEKLFF. In DNA, the CDR3 is TGTGCCAGCAGGTCACAGGGAACTAATGAAAAACTGTTTTTT.

The rearrangement joins TRBV6-1 to TRBJ2-1, with D possibly TRBD1 on 5 matching bases. V was trimmed by 1 base and J by 1 base, leaving 11 bases between them. The CDR3 consists of 16 residues. Per germline, CDR1 MNHNS and CDR2 SASEGT. The CDR3 here is CASSEEGHQSYNEQFF. The DNA for the CDR3 is TGTGCCAGCAGTGAAGAGGGGCATCAGTCCTACAATGAGCAGTTCTTC.

The chain couples TRBV19 to TRBJ2-6; the D gene is possibly TRBD2 (5 bases). CDR3 length equals 16 residues. From germline, CDR1 is LNHDA and CDR2 SQIVND (reference sequence). V gave up 4 bases and J gave up 0 bases, with 10 bases separating them. The CDR3 region is CASSSRGYSGANVLTF. The CDR3 DNA sequence: TGTGCCAGTAGTAGCAGAGGGTACTCTGGGGCCAACGTCCTGACTTTC. The variable domain in full, completed from reference TRBV19 and TRBJ2-6, reads DGGITQSPKYLFRKEGQNVTLSCEQNLNHDAMYWYRQDPGQGLRLIYYSQIVNDFQKGDIAEGYSVSREKKESFPLTVTSAQKNPTAFYLCASSSRGYSGANVLTFGAGSRLTVL.

This rearrangement joins TRBV19 to TRBJ2-2; the D gene is possibly TRBD2 (5 bases). V lost 5 bases, J lost 4 bases, and 14 bases lay in between. The length of the CDR3 is 15 residues. Germline lookup yields CDR1 LNHDA and CDR2 SQIVND (reference sequence). CDR3 bases: TGTGCCAGTAGTGCCGGGAATTTCGCCACCGGGGAGCTGTTTTTT. Translated: CASSAGNFATGELFF.

DNA for the CDR3: TGCGCCAGCAGCGCGGGAACAGGGGGCGGATCCTATGGCTACACCTTC. It encodes CASSAGTGGGSYGYTF. The chain is built from TRBV5-1 and TRBJ1-2, with 9 bases lining up with TRBD1. The trim removed 4 bases at V and 4 bases at J, leaving 11 bases unmatched. The CDR3 is 16 amino acids. Germline V gene data show CDR1 as SGHRS and CDR2 as YFSETQ.

The CDR3 loop is CASSLGGGGEQYF. The DNA of the CDR3 is TGTGCCAGCAGCTTAGGAGGGGGCGGTGAGCAGTACTTC. The chain links TRBV11-3 to TRBJ2-7; 7 bases agree with TRBD1. Germline-derived CDR1 and CDR2 are SGHNT and YENEEA. V gave up 1 base and J gave up 7 bases; unmatched junction bases: 4. This CDR3 is built from 13 residues. Full variable domain (missing parts from reference TRBV11-3 and TRBJ2-7): EAGVVQSPRYKIIEKKQPVAFWCNPISGHNTLYWYLQNLGQGPELLIRYENEEAVDDSQLPKDRFSAERLKGVDSTLKIQPAELGDSAVYLCASSLGGGGEQYFGPGTRLTVT.

This chain connects TRBV27 to TRBJ2-3, with TRBD2 identical over 7 bases. Germline-derived CDR1 and CDR2 are MNHEY and SMNVEV (reference sequence). This CDR3 has 14 amino acids. The junction had 6 bases not matched to a gene; V was cut back by 6 bases and J by 3 bases. CDR3 residues: CASRRGTSTDTQYF. CDR3 nucleotides: TGTGCCAGCAGGCGGGGGACTTCAACAGATACGCAGTATTTT.

The V and J genes are TRBV28 and TRBJ2-5; TRBD1 matches at 8 bases. CDR3 length equals 17 residues. Germline trimming cut 6 bases from V and 7 bases from J; bases unmatched to any gene: 19. The germline gives CDR1 MDHEN, CDR2 SYDVKM. The CDR3 reads CASSLSGTGPFRGTQYF. CDR3 coding DNA: TGTGCCAGCAGCCTTTCCGGGACAGGACCCTTTAGAGGGACCCAGTACTTC.

The rearrangement uses TRBV20-1 and TRBJ1-2; 8 positions agree with TRBD1. Looked up from germline, CDR1 is DFQATT and CDR2 is SNEGSKA (reference sequence). The CDR3 consists of 11 residues. Trimming cost V 8 bases and J 8 bases; bases outside gene matches: 7. Written as DNA, the CDR3 is TGCAGTCGGACACAGGGGGACGGCTACACCTTC. Its protein product is CSRTQGDGYTF.

This chain joins TRBV2 and TRBJ1-4; weak D call: TRBD1 (5 bases). Germline V CDR1 and CDR2: SNHLY, FYNNEI. Trimming left V 5 bases short and J 8 bases short, with 24 bases between. The CDR3 is 17 amino acids. CDR3: CASSFRPGGLKGEKLFF. The CDR3 nucleotides are TGTGCCAGCAGTTTCCGGCCAGGAGGACTAAAGGGGGAAAAACTGTTTTTT.

V usage is TRBV9 and J usage is TRBJ2-7; 9 bases align to TRBD2. This CDR3 is 16 amino acids long. Germline V gene sequence: CDR1 SGDLS, CDR2 YYNGEE. The V and J ends lost 0 bases and 6 bases, in that order; junction bases with no gene match: 10. Written as DNA, the CDR3 is TGTGCCAGCAGCGTAGCTCGGGGACTAGCATTGGGCGAGCAGTACTTC. This encodes CASSVARGLALGEQYF.

The chain uses TRBV28 and TRBJ1-4, with TRBD1 matching 12 bases. The V segment lost 7 bases and the J segment 8 bases; nucleotides outside the gene matches: 5. The CDR3 is 14 amino acids. Germline V gene data show CDR1 as MDHEN and CDR2 as SYDVKM. The CDR3 DNA follows: TGTGCCAGCAAGGCCGGGACAGGGGGCGAAAAACTGTTTTTT. Translated: CASKAGTGGEKLFF.

This clone was counted a single time. This sequence joins TRBV28 and TRBJ2-1; 8 bases match TRBD2. The germline CDR1 and CDR2 sequences are MDHEN and SYDVKM. The V gene end was trimmed by 3 bases and the J gene end by 4 bases; junction bases not matched to a gene: 8. The CDR3 is 16 amino acids. CDR3 DNA sequence: TGTGCCAGCAGTTTCAGCGGGAGCATATCTTACAATGAGCAGTTCTTC. Encoded protein: CASSFSGSISYNEQFF.

The V and J genes are TRBV29-1 and TRBJ1-4; no clear D. CDR3 length equals 12 residues. V gave up 7 bases and J gave up 5 bases, with 11 bases separating them. In germline, CDR1 is SQVTM, CDR2 ANQGSEA. For the CDR3, the DNA is TGCAGCGCTGGTGGAGGAAATGAAAAACTGTTTTTT. Translating it yields CSAGGGNEKLFF.

This clone was observed once. The chain joins TRBV28 to TRBJ1-3; a weak D match, TRBD1 (6 bases). In germline, CDR1 is MDHEN, CDR2 SYDVKM. V was clipped by 3 bases and J by 8 bases, with 17 bases between them. This CDR3 is 15 amino acids long. The CDR3 DNA reads TGTGCCAGCAGTTTGCCCCAGGGGACGGCGGACACCATATATTTT. Translated, it gives CASSLPQGTADTIYF.

The chain couples TRBV14 to TRBJ2-5, with no clear D. CDR3 length: 13 amino acids. V was pared by 2 bases and J by 1 base, with 5 bases between. Germline-derived CDR1 and CDR2 are SGHDN and FVKESK. CDR3 DNA: TGTGCCAGCAGCCAACACGGCCAAGAGACCCAGTACTTC. It encodes CASSQHGQETQYF. The full variable domain, in which reference TRBV14 and TRBJ2-5 provide the parts outside the CDR3, is EAGVTQFPSHSVIEKGQTVTLRCDPISGHDNLYWYRRVMGKEIKFLLHFVKESKQDESGMPNNRFLAERTGGTYSTLKVQPAELEDSGVYFCASSQHGQETQYFGPGTRLLVL.

This chain uses TRBV3-1 (or the pseudogene TRBV3-2) with TRBJ2-1; 11 nucleotides match TRBD1. Trimming took 4 bases from V and 0 from J; bases not matched to a gene: 2. Germline CDR1 reads LGHDT; CDR2 reads YNNKEL (reference sequence). The CDR3 length is 16 residues. The CDR3 DNA reads TGTGCCAGCAGCCGGGGGACAGGGGGCTCCTACAATGAGCAGTTCTTC. Its translation: CASSRGTGGSYNEQFF.

The chain carries TRBV19 and TRBJ1-3; unclear D gene. V lost 5 bases and J lost 2, with 13 bases in between. This CDR3 comprises 15 residues. CDR1 and CDR2 from the germline V gene are LNHDA and SQIVND (reference sequence). DNA of the CDR3: TGTGCCAGTAGTCGGGTGGTGATTACTGGAAACACCATATATTTT. Encoded protein: CASSRVVITGNTIYF.